A selection of T cell receptor beta chains follows, all from one sample in a study of shared clonotypes between healthy human individuals. Data came from immunoSEQ multiplex PCR; TCRdb stores just in-frame clones and leaves some out. The sample gives roughly 500,000 clones, roughly 83% of which show up once; roughly 13% is in the top ten. The sample comprised PBMCs. These receptor sequences come from a woman aged 35 to 49 in good health. Some clones in this sample may be carry-over from other donors' samples. The CDR3 runs from the conserved cysteine through the conserved F or W. D genes are given only for firm matches. Not all rows give a size; the values are once, few, many and, for expanded clones, a class.

j_call clone_size cdr3_length v_call d_call cdr3_nt cdr3_aa
TRBJ1-5 - 15 TRBV4-1 - TGCGCCAGCAGCCAAGATCCGGGGAACAATCAGCCCCAGCATTTT CASSQDPGNNQPQHF
TRBJ2-2 few 15 TRBV19 TRBD2 TGTGCCAGTAAAGAAGCTAGCGGGAACACCGGGGAGCTGTTTTTT CASKEASGNTGELFF
TRBJ2-2 few 17 TRBV18 - TGTGCCAGCTCACCCCCTGGGGGACTCTCCTCCACCGGGGAGCTGTTTTTT CASSPPGGLSSTGELFF
TRBJ1-1 once 13 TRBV6-5 - TGTGCCAGCAGTTACTTGGGGGGCACTGAAGCTTTCTTT CASSYLGGTEAFF
TRBJ1-3 - 13 TRBV29-1 - TGCAGCGTCGGATGGGGTGTTGGAAACACCATATATTTT CSVGWGVGNTIYF
TRBJ2-7 - 15 TRBV19 TRBD2 TGTGCCAGTAGTACCGGACTAGCGCGTGCCTACGAGCAGTACTTC CASSTGLARAYEQYF
TRBJ1-2 - 14 TRBV7-2 - TGTGCCAGCAGCTTAAGGGGAGCAGGGTCTGGCTACACCTTC CASSLRGAGSGYTF
TRBJ1-1 - 15 TRBV7-2 - TGTGCCAGCAGCCTTGGTAGTGGGGTAGGGACTGAAGCTTTCTTT CASSLGSGVGTEAFF
TRBJ2-7 - 15 TRBV15 TRBD1 TGTGCCACCAGCGGCTACAGGGGAGTCTCGAGAGAGCAGTACTTC CATSGYRGVSREQYF
TRBJ1-1 few 14 TRBV6-1 - TGTGCCAGCAGTGAATTAGGCAGGGTAGGTGGAGCTTTCTTT CASSELGRVGGAFF
TRBJ2-5 - 19 TRBV15 TRBD2 TGTGCCACCACCAGAGTTCGGGTCCAGCGGGAGTCGGAGCAAGAGACCCAGTACTTC CATTRVRVQRESEQETQYF
TRBJ2-7 - 14 TRBV4-3 - TGCGCCAGCAGCCAAGATTACGGGTCCTGGGAGCAGTACTTC CASSQDYGSWEQYF
TRBJ1-3 - 15 TRBV6-6 - TGTGCCAGCAGTTACTCGTCGACGGCTGGAAACACCATATATTTT CASSYSSTAGNTIYF